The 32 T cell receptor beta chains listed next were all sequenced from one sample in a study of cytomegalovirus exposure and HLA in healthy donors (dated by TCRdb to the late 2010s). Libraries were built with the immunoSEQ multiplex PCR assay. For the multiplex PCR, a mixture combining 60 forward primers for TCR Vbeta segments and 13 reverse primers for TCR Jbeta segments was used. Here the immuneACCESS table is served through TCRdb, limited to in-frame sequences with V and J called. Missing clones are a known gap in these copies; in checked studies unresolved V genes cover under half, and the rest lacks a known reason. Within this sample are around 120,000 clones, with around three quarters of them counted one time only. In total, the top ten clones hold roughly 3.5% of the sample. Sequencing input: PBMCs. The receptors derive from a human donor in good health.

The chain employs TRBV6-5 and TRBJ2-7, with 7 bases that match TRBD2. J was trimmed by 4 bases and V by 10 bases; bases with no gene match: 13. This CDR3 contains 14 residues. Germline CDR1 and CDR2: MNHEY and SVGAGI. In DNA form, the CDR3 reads TGTGCCACTTCTGAGCGGGAAGTTGGGTACGAGCAGTACTTC. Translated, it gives CATSEREVGYEQYF.

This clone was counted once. The CDR3 loop is CASSVDEARPMNTEAFF. The CDR3 nucleotides read TGTGCCAGCAGTGTAGACGAGGCCCGGCCCATGAACACTGAAGCTTTCTTT. This chain joins TRBV6-1 and TRBJ1-1, with D unclear. Trimming pared 4 bases from V and 0 bases from J, leaving 18 bases between. The CDR3 contains 17 residues. The germline V gene encodes CDR1 MNHNS and CDR2 SASEGT.

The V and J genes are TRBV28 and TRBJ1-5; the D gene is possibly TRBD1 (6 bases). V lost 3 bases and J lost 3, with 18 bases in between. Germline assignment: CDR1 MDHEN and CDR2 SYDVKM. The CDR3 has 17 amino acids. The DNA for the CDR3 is TGTGCCAGCAGTTTGGTGGTGACAGGTACTATCAATCAGCCCCAGCATTTT. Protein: CASSLVVTGTINQPQHF.

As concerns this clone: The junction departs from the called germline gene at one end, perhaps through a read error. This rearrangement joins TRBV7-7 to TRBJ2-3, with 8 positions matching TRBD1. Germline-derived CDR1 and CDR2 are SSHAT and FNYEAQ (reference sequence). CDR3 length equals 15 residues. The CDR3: CASSPGQGSTDTQYF. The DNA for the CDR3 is TGTGCTAGCAGCCCCGGACAGGGTAGCACAGATACGCAGTATTTT.

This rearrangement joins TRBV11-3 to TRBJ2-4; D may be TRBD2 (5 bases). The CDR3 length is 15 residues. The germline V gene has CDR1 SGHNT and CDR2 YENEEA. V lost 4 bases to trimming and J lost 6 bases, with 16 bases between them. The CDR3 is CASSSRAIGVNIQYF. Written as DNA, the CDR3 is TGTGCCAGCAGCTCGAGGGCCATCGGTGTAAACATTCAGTACTTC.

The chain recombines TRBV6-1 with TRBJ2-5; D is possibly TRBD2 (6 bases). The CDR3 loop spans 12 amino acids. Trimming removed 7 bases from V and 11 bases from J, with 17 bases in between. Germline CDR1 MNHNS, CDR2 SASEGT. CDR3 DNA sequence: TGTGCCAGCAACCCTATTACGGGGGAGCAGTACTTC. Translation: CASNPITGEQYF.

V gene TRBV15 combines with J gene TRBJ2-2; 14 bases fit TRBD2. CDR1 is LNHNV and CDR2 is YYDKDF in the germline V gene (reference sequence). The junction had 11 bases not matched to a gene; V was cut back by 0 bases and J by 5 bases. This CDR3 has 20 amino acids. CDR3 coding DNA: TGTGCCACCAGCAGAGAGATGGCCGGGACTAGCGGGAGTAGGACCGGGGAGCTGTTTTTT. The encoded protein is CATSREMAGTSGSRTGELFF. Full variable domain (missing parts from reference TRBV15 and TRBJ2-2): DAMVIQNPRYQVTQFGKPVTLSCSQTLNHNVMYWYQQKSSQAPKLLFHYYDKDFNNEADTPDNFQSRRPNTSFCFLDIRSPGLGDTAMYLCATSREMAGTSGSRTGELFFGEGSRLTVL.

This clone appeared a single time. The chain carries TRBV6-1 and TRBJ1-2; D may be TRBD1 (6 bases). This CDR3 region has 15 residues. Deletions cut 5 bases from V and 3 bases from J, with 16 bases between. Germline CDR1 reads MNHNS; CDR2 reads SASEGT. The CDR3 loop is CASSWGGAGDYGYTF. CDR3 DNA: TGTGCCAGCAGTTGGGGGGGGGCCGGGGACTATGGCTACACCTTC.

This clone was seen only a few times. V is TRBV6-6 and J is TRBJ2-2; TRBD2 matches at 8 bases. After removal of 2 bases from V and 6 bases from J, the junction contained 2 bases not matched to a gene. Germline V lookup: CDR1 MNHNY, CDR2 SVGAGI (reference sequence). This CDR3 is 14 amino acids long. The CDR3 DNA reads TGTGCCAGCAGTTACGCGGGAGGTGCCGGGGAGCTGTTTTTT. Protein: CASSYAGGAGELFF.

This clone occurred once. The CDR3 spells CASSPGQGSYGYTF. The CDR3 bases are TGTGCCAGCAGTCCCGGACAGGGAAGCTATGGCTACACCTTC. V usage is TRBV2 and J usage is TRBJ1-2; 8 positions agree with TRBD1. Germline V gives CDR1 SNHLY, CDR2 FYNNEI. The V segment lost 5 bases and the J segment 4 bases; nucleotides outside the gene matches: 6. The CDR3 length is 14 residues.

The CDR3 loop reads CASSAGLAGQNYEQYF. The CDR3 bases are TGTGCCAGCAGCGCCGGACTAGCGGGACAAAACTACGAGCAGTACTTC. The V call is TRBV9, the J call TRBJ2-7; 12 positions match TRBD2. The CDR3 is made up of 16 amino acids. Germline CDR1 SGDLS, CDR2 YYNGEE. J lost 3 bases, V lost 3 bases, and 7 bases had no gene match.

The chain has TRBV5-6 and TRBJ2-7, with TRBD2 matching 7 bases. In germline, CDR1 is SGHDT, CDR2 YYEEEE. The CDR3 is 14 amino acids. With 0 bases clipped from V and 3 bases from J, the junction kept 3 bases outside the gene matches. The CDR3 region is CASSLVASGYEQYF. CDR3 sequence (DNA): TGTGCCAGCAGCTTGGTGGCTAGCGGCTACGAGCAGTACTTC. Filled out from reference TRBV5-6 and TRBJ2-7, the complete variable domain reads DAGVTQSPTHLIKTRGQQVTLRCSPKSGHDTVSWYQQALGQGPQFIFQYYEEEERQRGNFPDRFSGHQFPNYSSELNVNALLLGDSALYLCASSLVASGYEQYFGPGTRLTVT.

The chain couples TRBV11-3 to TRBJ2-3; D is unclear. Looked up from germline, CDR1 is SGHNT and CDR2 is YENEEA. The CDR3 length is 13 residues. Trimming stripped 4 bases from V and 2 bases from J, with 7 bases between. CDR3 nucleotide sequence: TGTGCCAGCAGCTCCGCGATCACAGATACGCAGTATTTT. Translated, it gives CASSSAITDTQYF.

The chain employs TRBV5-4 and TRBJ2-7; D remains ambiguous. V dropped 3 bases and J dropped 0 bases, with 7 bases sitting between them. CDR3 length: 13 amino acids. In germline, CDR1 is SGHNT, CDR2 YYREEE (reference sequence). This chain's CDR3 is CASSSESSYEQYF. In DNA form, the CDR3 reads TGTGCCAGCAGCTCTGAGAGCTCCTACGAGCAGTACTTC.

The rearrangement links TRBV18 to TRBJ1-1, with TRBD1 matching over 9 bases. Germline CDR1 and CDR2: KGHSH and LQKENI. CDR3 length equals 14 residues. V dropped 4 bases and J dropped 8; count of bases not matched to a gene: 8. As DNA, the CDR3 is TGTGCCAGCTCACAAACCACAGGGGGCCCCGAAGCTTTCTTT. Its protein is CASSQTTGGPEAFF.

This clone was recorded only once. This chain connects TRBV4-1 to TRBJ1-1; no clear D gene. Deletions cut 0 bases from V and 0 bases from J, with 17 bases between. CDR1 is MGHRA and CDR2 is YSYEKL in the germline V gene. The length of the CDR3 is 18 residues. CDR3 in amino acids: CASSQDSAGGILNTEAFF. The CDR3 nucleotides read TGCGCCAGCAGCCAAGATTCTGCGGGAGGGATCTTGAACACTGAAGCTTTCTTT.

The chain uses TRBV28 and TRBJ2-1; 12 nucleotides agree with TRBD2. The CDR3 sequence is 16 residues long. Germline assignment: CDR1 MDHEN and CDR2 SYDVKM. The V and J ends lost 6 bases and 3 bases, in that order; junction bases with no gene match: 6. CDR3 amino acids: CASSLTSGRLYNEQFF. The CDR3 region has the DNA TGTGCCAGCAGCCTAACTAGCGGGAGGCTCTACAATGAGCAGTTCTTC.

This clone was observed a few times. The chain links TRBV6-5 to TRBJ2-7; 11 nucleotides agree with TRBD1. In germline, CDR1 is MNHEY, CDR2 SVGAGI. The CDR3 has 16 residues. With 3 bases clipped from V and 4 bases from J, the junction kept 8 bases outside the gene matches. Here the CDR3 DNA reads TGTGCCAGCAGTTATGGGACAGGGGGTTTATTGTACGAGCAGTACTTC. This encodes CASSYGTGGLLYEQYF.

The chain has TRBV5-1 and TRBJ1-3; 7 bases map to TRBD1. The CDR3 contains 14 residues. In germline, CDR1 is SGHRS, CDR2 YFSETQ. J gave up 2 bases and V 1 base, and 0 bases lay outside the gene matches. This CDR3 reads CASSLTGAGNTIYF. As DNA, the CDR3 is TGCGCCAGCAGCTTGACAGGGGCTGGAAACACCATATATTTT.

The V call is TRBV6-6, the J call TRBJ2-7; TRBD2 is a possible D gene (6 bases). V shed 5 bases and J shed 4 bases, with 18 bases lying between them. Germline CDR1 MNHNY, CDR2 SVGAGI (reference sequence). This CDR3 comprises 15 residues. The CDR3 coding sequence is TGTGCCAGCAGTACCGGAGGAGGGAGGAAGTACGAGCAGTACTTC. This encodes CASSTGGGRKYEQYF.

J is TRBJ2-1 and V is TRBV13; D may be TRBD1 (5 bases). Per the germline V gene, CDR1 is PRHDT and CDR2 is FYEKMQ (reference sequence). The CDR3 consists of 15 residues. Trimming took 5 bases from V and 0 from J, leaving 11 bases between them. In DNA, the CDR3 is TGTGCCAGCAGCCCTAGACAGAGCTCCTACAATGAGCAGTTCTTC. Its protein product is CASSPRQSSYNEQFF.

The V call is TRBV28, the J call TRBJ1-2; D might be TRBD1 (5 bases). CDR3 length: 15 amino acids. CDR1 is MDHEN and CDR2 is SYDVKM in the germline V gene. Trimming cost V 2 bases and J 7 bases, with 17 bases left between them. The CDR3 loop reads CASSLDGGEGGGYTF. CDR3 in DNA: TGTGCCAGCAGTTTAGACGGAGGGGAGGGAGGTGGCTACACCTTC.

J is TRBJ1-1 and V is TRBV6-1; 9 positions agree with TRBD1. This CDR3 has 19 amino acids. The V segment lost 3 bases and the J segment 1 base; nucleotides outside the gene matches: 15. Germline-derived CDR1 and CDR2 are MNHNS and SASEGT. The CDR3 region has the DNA TGTGCCAGCAGTGACGGGGCTGGAAGGACAGGGGCCAAGAACACTGAAGCTTTCTTT. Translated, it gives CASSDGAGRTGAKNTEAFF.

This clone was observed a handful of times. This CDR3 is CASSVSPRGADPYGYTF. CDR3 sequence (DNA): TGTGCCAGCAGCGTATCCCCCAGGGGGGCAGACCCCTATGGCTACACCTTC. The rearrangement joins TRBV9 to TRBJ1-2, with TRBD1 identical over 7 bases. This CDR3 has 17 amino acids. Trimming removed 1 base from V and 4 bases from J; junction bases left unmatched: 13. Looked up from germline, CDR1 is SGDLS and CDR2 is YYNGEE.

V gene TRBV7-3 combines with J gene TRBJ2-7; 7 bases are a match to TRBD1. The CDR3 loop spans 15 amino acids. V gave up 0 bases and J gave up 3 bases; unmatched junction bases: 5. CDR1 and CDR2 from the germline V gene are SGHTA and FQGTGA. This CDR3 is CASSLTRDSHYEQYF. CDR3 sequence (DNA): TGTGCCAGCAGCTTAACCCGGGACAGCCACTACGAGCAGTACTTC.

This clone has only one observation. CDR3 nucleotide sequence: TGCGCCAGCAGCCCGGGGACTAGCGTAGACAATGAGCAGTTCTTC. Translated, it gives CASSPGTSVDNEQFF. The V gene is TRBV5-1, the J gene TRBJ2-1; TRBD2 agrees at 10 bases. J gave up 5 bases and V 4 bases, and 6 bases lay outside the gene matches. Germline CDR1 reads SGHRS; CDR2 reads YFSETQ. The CDR3 has 15 residues.

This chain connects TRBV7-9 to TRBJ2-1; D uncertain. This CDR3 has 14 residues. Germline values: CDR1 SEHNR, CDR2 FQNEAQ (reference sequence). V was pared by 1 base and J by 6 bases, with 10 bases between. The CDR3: CASSLDVALNEQFF. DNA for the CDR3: TGTGCCAGCAGCTTAGATGTAGCACTCAATGAGCAGTTCTTC.

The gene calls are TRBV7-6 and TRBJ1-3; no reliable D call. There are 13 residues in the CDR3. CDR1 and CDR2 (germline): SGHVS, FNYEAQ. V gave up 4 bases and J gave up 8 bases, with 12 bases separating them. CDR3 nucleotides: TGTGCCAGCAGCTCTAACCCGGGTGACACCATATATTTT. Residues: CASSSNPGDTIYF.

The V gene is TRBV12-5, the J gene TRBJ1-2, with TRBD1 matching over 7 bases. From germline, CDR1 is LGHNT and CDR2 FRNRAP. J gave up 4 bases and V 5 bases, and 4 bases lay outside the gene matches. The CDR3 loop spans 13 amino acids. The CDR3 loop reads CASGASGGYGYTF. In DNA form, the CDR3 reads TGTGCTAGTGGTGCCTCAGGGGGCTATGGCTACACCTTC.

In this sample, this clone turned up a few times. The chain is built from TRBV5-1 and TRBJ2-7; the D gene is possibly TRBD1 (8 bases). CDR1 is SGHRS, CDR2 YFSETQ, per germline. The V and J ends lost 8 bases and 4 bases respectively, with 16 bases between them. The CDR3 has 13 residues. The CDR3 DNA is TGCGCCAGTCAAACAGGGGGGGGGTACGAGCAGTACTTC. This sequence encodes CASQTGGGYEQYF. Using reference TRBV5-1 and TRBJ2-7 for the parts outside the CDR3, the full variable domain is KAGVTQTPRYLIKTRGQQVTLSCSPISGHRSVSWYQQTPGQGLQFLFEYFSETQRNKGNFPGRFSGRQFSNSRSEMNVSTLELGDSALYLCASQTGGGYEQYFGPGTRLTVT.

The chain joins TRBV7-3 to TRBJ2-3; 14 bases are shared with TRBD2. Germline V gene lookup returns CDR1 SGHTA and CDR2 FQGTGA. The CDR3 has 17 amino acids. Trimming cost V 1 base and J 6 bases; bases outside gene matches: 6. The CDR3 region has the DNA TGTGCCAGCAGCTTAAGCGGGACTAGCGGGAGTCGGGATACGCAGTATTTT. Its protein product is CASSLSGTSGSRDTQYF.

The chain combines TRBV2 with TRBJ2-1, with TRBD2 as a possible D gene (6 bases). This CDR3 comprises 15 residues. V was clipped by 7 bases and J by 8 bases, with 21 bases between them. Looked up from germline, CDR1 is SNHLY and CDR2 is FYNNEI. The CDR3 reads CASTYGTPRWDEQFF. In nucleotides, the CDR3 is TGTGCCAGCACCTACGGGACTCCCCGGTGGGATGAGCAGTTCTTC.